Each of the 26 T cell receptor beta chains below was sequenced from the same sample in a study of cytomegalovirus exposure and HLA in healthy donors. PCR involved 60 Vbeta and 13 Jbeta primers. Profiled with immunoSEQ multiplex PCR; TCRdb holds only in-frame clones, not every one. The table includes under 200,000 clones, roughly 79% detected once. Sequencing used PBMCs. The receptors derive from a woman between 50 and 59 years old in good health and CMV-seropositive.

The chain has TRBV5-1 and TRBJ2-5; 13 nucleotides match TRBD2. The closer fit of TRBJ2-7 to the DNA end suggests the J call may be wrong. Germline V gene sequence: CDR1 SGHRS, CDR2 YFSETQ. The CDR3 length is 16 residues. The CDR3 DNA reads TGCGCCAGCAGCACTGGACTAGCGGGAGCCAGCTACGAGCAGTACTTC. Residues: CASSTGLAGASYEQYF.

This clone was picked up a small number of times. The gene calls are TRBV19 and TRBJ1-3; the D is unclear. This CDR3 comprises 15 residues. With 1 base removed from V and 2 bases from J, the gap between germline ends came to 9 bases. CDR1 and CDR2 from the germline V gene are LNHDA and SQIVND (reference sequence). The CDR3 nucleotides read TGTGCCAGTAGTATAGGACGAGGAACTGGAAACACCATATATTTT. As protein: CASSIGRGTGNTIYF.

The chain couples TRBV6-1 to TRBJ1-1; D is unresolved. The CDR3 spans 13 residues. V was trimmed by 7 bases and J by 4 bases, leaving 13 bases between them. Germline V gene sequence: CDR1 MNHNS, CDR2 SASEGT. CDR3 sequence (DNA): TGTGCCAGCAAGGAGGGAGGGATCACTGAAGCTTTCTTT. Its translation: CASKEGGITEAFF.

This sequence joins TRBV11-2 and TRBJ1-2, with D unresolved. This CDR3 has 14 residues. The germline CDR1 and CDR2 sequences are SGHAT and FQNNGV. The V end was cut by 5 bases, the J end by 5 bases, with 15 bases between. The CDR3 DNA reads as TGTGCCAGCAGCCGTGACCCCGGAGGATATGGCTACACCTTC. Residues: CASSRDPGGYGYTF.

V and J are TRBV11-3 and TRBJ2-7; D gene unclear. The V end lost 2 bases, the J end lost 5 bases, and 4 bases lay between the germline ends. The CDR3 contains 11 residues. From germline, CDR1 is SGHNT and CDR2 YENEEA. The CDR3 protein is CASSLRDEQYF. CDR3 nucleotides: TGTGCCAGCAGCTTACGCGACGAGCAGTACTTC.

This sequence joins TRBV6-5 and TRBJ2-2, with TRBD2 matching 7 bases. This CDR3 contains 14 residues. V trimming: 2 bases; J trimming: 5 bases; junction bases outside the gene matches: 2. Per the germline V gene, CDR1 is MNHEY and CDR2 is SVGAGI. CDR3 coding DNA: TGTGCCAGCAGTTACAGGGAGGGGACCGGGGAGCTGTTTTTT. It encodes CASSYREGTGELFF.

This chain connects TRBV2 to TRBJ2-2, with D perhaps matching TRBD1 (6 bases). Germline CDR1 is SNHLY and CDR2 is FYNNEI. The V and J ends lost 8 bases and 6 bases respectively, with 13 bases between them. This CDR3 has 13 residues. CDR3 DNA: TGTGCCAGCGGGGGCTACAACGCCGGGGAGCTGTTTTTT. It translates to CASGGYNAGELFF.

J is TRBJ2-3 and V is TRBV29-1; no clear D gene. Trimming left V 6 bases short and J 3 bases short, with 13 bases between. Germline V gene lookup returns CDR1 SQVTM and CDR2 ANQGSEA. The CDR3 covers 13 residues. As DNA, the CDR3 is TGCAGCGTCTCCCCCGGAGTTACAGATACGCAGTATTTT. This codes for CSVSPGVTDTQYF.

The V and J genes are TRBV27 and TRBJ1-3; D is ambiguous. Germline values: CDR1 MNHEY, CDR2 SMNVEV (reference sequence). V was cut by 2 bases and J by 2 bases, with 7 bases left in between. CDR3 size: 14 residues. The CDR3 sequence is CASSLRRAGNTIYF. The CDR3, as DNA: TGTGCCAGCAGTTTAAGGAGGGCTGGAAACACCATATATTTT.

The chain uses TRBV7-3 and TRBJ2-7; tentatively, D is TRBD2 (6 bases). With 8 bases removed from V and 2 bases from J, the gap between germline ends came to 16 bases. This CDR3 is built from 14 residues. Germline V CDR1 and CDR2: SGHTA, FQGTGA. CDR3 sequence (DNA): TGTGCCAGCGCTCGGGGCGGGGTGCCCTACGAGCAGTACTTC. Its translation: CASARGGVPYEQYF.

This chain connects TRBV2 to TRBJ2-3; TRBD2 agrees at 7 bases. The junction had 12 bases not matched to a gene; V was cut back by 6 bases and J by 6 bases. This CDR3 region has 15 residues. CDR1 and CDR2 (germline): SNHLY, FYNNEI. CDR3 amino acids: CASSGGTRGTDTQYF. CDR3 coding DNA: TGTGCCAGCAGCGGGGGGACGCGGGGTACCGATACGCAGTATTTT.

The V gene is TRBV29-1, the J gene TRBJ2-7; TRBD2 might be the D (5 bases). The V end lost 4 bases, the J end lost 7 bases, and 14 bases lay between the germline ends. CDR1 is SQVTM and CDR2 is ANQGSEA in the germline V gene. The CDR3 extends over 12 amino acids. The CDR3 region has the DNA TGCAGCGTTGGTAGGACTCAAGGAGAGCAGTACTTC. Its translation is CSVGRTQGEQYF.

The chain links TRBV23-1 to TRBJ2-2; D uncertain. TRBV23-1 is identified as an open reading frame with a role that is uncertain. V shed 6 bases and J shed 0 bases, with 14 bases lying between them. The CDR3 spans 16 residues. This chain's CDR3 is CASSPEMASNTGELFF. As DNA, the CDR3 is TGCGCCAGCAGCCCGGAGATGGCCTCGAACACCGGGGAGCTGTTTTTT.

This chain links TRBV28 with TRBJ1-5; TRBD1 aligns across 9 bases. This CDR3 comprises 13 residues. Trimming removed 7 bases from V and 7 bases from J; junction bases left unmatched: 5. CDR1 is MDHEN, CDR2 SYDVKM, per germline. The CDR3 spells CASNTGGLQPQHF. Written as DNA, the CDR3 is TGTGCCAGCAATACAGGGGGCTTGCAGCCCCAGCATTTT.

This chain uses TRBV10-1 with TRBJ1-1; possible D gene TRBD1, 6 bases. V lost 0 bases and J 3 bases, leaving 11 bases between the germline ends. The CDR3 contains 15 residues. Germline V CDR1 and CDR2: WNHNN, SYGVQD (reference sequence). The CDR3 protein is CASSESFSGDTEAFF. The CDR3 DNA sequence: TGCGCCAGCAGTGAGTCGTTCTCAGGGGACACTGAAGCTTTCTTT.

The J gene is TRBJ2-7, the V gene TRBV19; D is possibly TRBD1 (7 bases). V was trimmed by 5 bases and J by 7 bases, leaving 24 bases between them. Germline V lookup: CDR1 LNHDA, CDR2 SQIVND (reference sequence). The CDR3 is 16 amino acids. This CDR3 reads CASSGTGARWGEEQYF. The DNA of the CDR3 is TGTGCCAGTAGTGGAACAGGGGCCCGGTGGGGGGAAGAGCAGTACTTC.

The chain uses TRBV27 and TRBJ2-1, with 10 bases identical to TRBD1. This CDR3 has 18 residues. The germline V gene has CDR1 MNHEY and CDR2 SMNVEV (reference sequence). After removal of 5 bases from V and 6 bases from J, the junction contained 16 bases not matched to a gene. CDR3 nucleotide sequence: TGTGCCAGCAGTCTCGGACAGGGGGGTTTAACCCGCCTCAATGAGCAGTTCTTC. Protein sequence: CASSLGQGGLTRLNEQFF.

The chain combines TRBV9 with TRBJ2-1; D is unclear. Trimming took 0 bases from V and 9 from J, leaving 19 bases between them. The CDR3 is made up of 16 amino acids. Germline lookup yields CDR1 SGDLS and CDR2 YYNGEE. CDR3 nucleotide sequence: TGTGCCAGCAGCGTAGGCGGCTCGTCACAATACGCTGAGCAGTTCTTC. It codes for CASSVGGSSQYAEQFF.

The chain links TRBV28 to TRBJ1-1, with 12 bases lining up with TRBD1. The J segment lost 0 bases and the V segment lost 3 bases, leaving 2 bases of the junction unmatched. Germline V CDR1 and CDR2: MDHEN, SYDVKM. The CDR3 covers 16 residues. The DNA of the CDR3 is TGTGCCAGCAGTTTTGGGACAGGGGGCGTGAACACTGAAGCTTTCTTT. Encoded protein: CASSFGTGGVNTEAFF.

This chain uses TRBV9 with TRBJ2-7; 9 positions agree with TRBD1. Germline CDR1 is SGDLS and CDR2 is YYNGEE. There are 15 residues in the CDR3. Trimming at V came to 3 bases and at J to 3 bases, leaving 7 bases not matched to a gene. The CDR3, as DNA: TGTGCCAGCAGCGCTCTAGGGACAGGGAACTACGAGCAGTACTTC. Translating gives CASSALGTGNYEQYF.

The V and J genes are TRBV19 and TRBJ1-1; D is ambiguous. This CDR3 spans 13 amino acids. V lost 3 bases and J lost 0, with 5 bases in between. Germline lookup yields CDR1 LNHDA and CDR2 SQIVND (reference sequence). The CDR3 DNA reads TGTGCCAGTAGTATCCAGATGAACACTGAAGCTTTCTTT. Translation gives CASSIQMNTEAFF.

The chain has TRBV7-8 and TRBJ2-7; TRBD2 matches 8 bases. There are 16 residues in the CDR3. With 5 bases clipped from V and 0 bases from J, the junction kept 9 bases outside the gene matches. Germline V CDR1 and CDR2: SGHVS, FQNEAQ. The CDR3 region has the DNA TGTGCCAGCAGCCTCCTAGGGCTAGCGGGCTCCTACGAGCAGTACTTC. Translation gives CASSLLGLAGSYEQYF. The variable domain in full, with the rest retrieved from reference TRBV7-8 and TRBJ2-7, is GAGVSQSPRYKVAKRGQDVALRCDPISGHVSLFWYQQALGQGPEFLTYFQNEAQLDKSGLPSDRFFAERPEGSVSTLKIQRTQQEDSAVYLCASSLLGLAGSYEQYFGPGTRLTVT.

This sequence joins TRBV5-6 and TRBJ1-4; no reliable D call. CDR1 and CDR2 (germline): SGHDT, YYEEEE. This CDR3 has 16 residues. Deletions cut 4 bases from V and 10 bases from J, with 23 bases between. The CDR3 loop is CASSLKLAAQEGKLFF. The DNA of the CDR3 is TGTGCCAGCAGCCTTAAGCTGGCAGCACAAGAGGGAAAACTGTTTTTT.

This clone was seen a few times. This chain links TRBV14 with TRBJ2-5; D remains unclear. The V gene's germline CDR1 is SGHDN and CDR2 FVKESK. V was shortened by 1 base and J by 4 bases, with 7 bases between the two germline ends. The CDR3 sequence is 13 residues long. CDR3 amino acids: CASSQGRVETQYF. DNA for the CDR3: TGTGCCAGCAGCCAAGGACGGGTAGAGACCCAGTACTTC.

The chain couples TRBV27 to TRBJ1-2; D is uncertain. Germline CDR1 is MNHEY and CDR2 is SMNVEV (reference sequence). The CDR3 has 16 amino acids. The V end lost 3 bases, the J end lost 8 bases, and 22 bases lay between the germline ends. CDR3 amino acids: CASSFRTAHTTGGYTF. The CDR3 DNA is TGTGCCAGCAGTTTTAGGACGGCGCATACCACGGGGGGCTACACCTTC.

The V call is TRBV12-5, the J call TRBJ1-1; 7 bases are a match to TRBD1. In germline, CDR1 is LGHNT, CDR2 FRNRAP. This CDR3 region has 17 residues. Unmatched junction bases numbered 20, after V lost 2 bases and J lost 11 bases. The CDR3 spells CASGLMPTGFGFPEAFF. The CDR3, as DNA: TGTGCTAGTGGTTTGATGCCGACAGGGTTCGGATTTCCAGAGGCTTTCTTT. The full variable domain, rest sourced from reference TRBV12-5 and TRBJ1-1, is DARVTQTPRHKVTEMGQEVTMRCQPILGHNTVFWYRQTMMQGLELLAYFRNRAPLDDSGMPKDRFSAEMPDATLATLKIQPSEPRDSAVYFCASGLMPTGFGFPEAFFGQGTRLTVV.